This is a list of T cell receptor beta chains from one sample in a study of cytomegalovirus exposure and HLA in healthy donors. Only in-frame clones appear in the TCRdb table, and some are missing; sequencing was by immunoSEQ multiplex PCR. The sample lists some 120,000 clones, roughly 18% occurring once. The sequenced sample was PBMCs. These receptors were collected from a female donor in good health and CMV-seropositive. Each CDR3 is given with its conserved first and last residue. A D gene is named only where the DNA matches it firmly. Rows may omit the clone size; those that give it use once, few, many or a size class.

>TRBJ1-1|TRBV7-9|TRBD1|.
TGTGCCAGCAGCTGGACAGGGTTCACTGAAGCTTTCTTT
CASSWTGFTEAFF
>TRBJ1-1|TRBV7-8|.|.
TGTGCCACCAGAAGATTTGACAGGCGGAACACTGAAGCTTTCTTT
CATRRFDRRNTEAFF
>TRBJ1-5|TRBV7-2|.|.
TGTGCCAGCAGCTTAGGGGCCGGACAGCCCCAGCATTTT
CASSLGAGQPQHF
>TRBJ1-5|TRBV7-2|.|.
TGTGCCAGCAGCTACACAGGGAGTGGGCAGCCCCAGCATTTT
CASSYTGSGQPQHF
>TRBJ2-7|TRBV6-5|.|few
TGTGCCAGCAGTTCCATTGGCAGGTACATCTCCTACGAGCAGTACTTC
CASSSIGRYISYEQYF
>TRBJ1-2|TRBV6-1|.|.
TGTGCCAGCGGGGGCGGGAGTTCAGGCTACACCTTC
CASGGGSSGYTF
>TRBJ1-1|TRBV5-1|TRBD1|.
TGCGCCAGCAGCCGGGACAGGGGCCGCCTGAACACTGAAGCTTTCTTT
CASSRDRGRLNTEAFF
>TRBJ2-7|TRBV6-5|.|.
TGTGCCAGCAGTACACCAGGGCGGGGGCTCTACGAGCAGTACTTC
CASSTPGRGLYEQYF
>TRBJ2-7|TRBV27|TRBD1|.
TGTGCCAGCAGTTCGCGCCCCGGGACAGGGAGGTCCTACGAGCAGTACTTC
CASSSRPGTGRSYEQYF
>TRBJ1-1|TRBV5-4|TRBD1|.
TGTGCCAGCAGCTTTACAGGGGAGGCCACTGAAGCTTTCTTT
CASSFTGEATEAFF
>TRBJ1-1|TRBV10-3|TRBD1|.
TGTGCCATCAGTGAGTCAAGGACAGGGGGCACTGAAGCTTTCTTT
CAISESRTGGTEAFF
>TRBJ2-1|TRBV5-1|TRBD1|few
TGCGCCAGCAGCCGGGACAGGGGGGGATACAATGAGCAGTTCTTC
CASSRDRGGYNEQFF
>TRBJ2-2|TRBV7-9|.|.
TGTGCCAGCAGCGTGGACAGTAACACCGGGGAGCTGTTTTTT
CASSVDSNTGELFF
>TRBJ2-6|TRBV5-1|.|.
TGCGCCAGCAGCTTCCAGGGTCCCCACTCTGGGGCCAACGTCCTGACTTTC
CASSFQGPHSGANVLTF
>TRBJ1-3|TRBV18|.|few
TGTGCCAGCTCACCACTGGCCTCCATCCGAAGCACCATATATTTT
CASSPLASIRSTIYF
>TRBJ1-1|TRBV28|TRBD1|.
TGTGCCAGCAGTTTAGAAAGGGTGTTCGAGACAGGGTTTTTTGGCACTGAAGCTTTCTTT
CASSLERVFETGFFGTEAFF
>TRBJ2-2|TRBV4-2|.|.
TGTGCCAGCAGCCAGCCGACAGTGGGCTTGAACACCGGGGAGCTGTTTTTT
CASSQPTVGLNTGELFF
>TRBJ2-7|TRBV5-4|.|few
TGTGCCAGCAGCTCTCAGGGGAGCTCCTACGAGCAGTACTTC
CASSSQGSSYEQYF
>TRBJ2-1|TRBV27|.|few
TGTGCCAGCAGTTTCCCCAACAATGAGCAGTTCTTC
CASSFPNNEQFF
>TRBJ2-2|TRBV10-1|TRBD1|.
TGCGCCAGCAGCGGGACAGGGAGGGCCGGGGAGCTGTTTTTT
CASSGTGRAGELFF
>TRBJ1-5|TRBV19|.|.
TGTGCCACCTCTATCGCCGGTTTGAATAGCAATCAGCCCCAGCATTTT
CATSIAGLNSNQPQHF
>TRBJ2-7|TRBV6-5|.|few
TGTGCCAGCAGTTACCGCGGGGACTACGAGCAGTACTTC
CASSYRGDYEQYF
>TRBJ2-7|TRBV4-2|TRBD1|.
TGTGCCAGCAGCCAAGTGGGGACAGGGATTACCCGGACTAGGTTCTTGGGCGAGCAGTACTTC
CASSQVGTGITRTRFLGEQYF
>TRBJ2-3|TRBV4-3|.|once
TGCGCCAGCAGCCAAGATTGGAGACAGAGCACAGATACGCAGTATTTT
CASSQDWRQSTDTQYF
>TRBJ2-7|TRBV13|.|few
TGTGCCAGCAGCGCTCGGGACTACGAGCAGTACTTC
CASSARDYEQYF
>TRBJ1-1|TRBV28|TRBD1|few
TGTGCCAGCAGTCCCATCCCGACAGGGCCTGAAGCTTTCTTT
CASSPIPTGPEAFF
>TRBJ1-1|TRBV5-1|.|.
TGCGCCAGCAGCTTGGCCAGGAAAACTTTCTTT
CASSLARKTFF
>TRBJ1-2|TRBV28|.|few
TGTGCCAGCAGTTTGATCGAGGCAACGTATGGCTACACCTTC
CASSLIEATYGYTF
>TRBJ1-2|TRBV4-3|.|.
TGCGCCAGCAGCCAGAGGGCGGGGCGAAACTATGGCTACACCTTC
CASSQRAGRNYGYTF
>TRBJ2-1|TRBV10-3|TRBD2|.
TGTGCCATCAGGAAGACTAGCGGGTTGTACAATGAGCAGTTCTTC
CAIRKTSGLYNEQFF